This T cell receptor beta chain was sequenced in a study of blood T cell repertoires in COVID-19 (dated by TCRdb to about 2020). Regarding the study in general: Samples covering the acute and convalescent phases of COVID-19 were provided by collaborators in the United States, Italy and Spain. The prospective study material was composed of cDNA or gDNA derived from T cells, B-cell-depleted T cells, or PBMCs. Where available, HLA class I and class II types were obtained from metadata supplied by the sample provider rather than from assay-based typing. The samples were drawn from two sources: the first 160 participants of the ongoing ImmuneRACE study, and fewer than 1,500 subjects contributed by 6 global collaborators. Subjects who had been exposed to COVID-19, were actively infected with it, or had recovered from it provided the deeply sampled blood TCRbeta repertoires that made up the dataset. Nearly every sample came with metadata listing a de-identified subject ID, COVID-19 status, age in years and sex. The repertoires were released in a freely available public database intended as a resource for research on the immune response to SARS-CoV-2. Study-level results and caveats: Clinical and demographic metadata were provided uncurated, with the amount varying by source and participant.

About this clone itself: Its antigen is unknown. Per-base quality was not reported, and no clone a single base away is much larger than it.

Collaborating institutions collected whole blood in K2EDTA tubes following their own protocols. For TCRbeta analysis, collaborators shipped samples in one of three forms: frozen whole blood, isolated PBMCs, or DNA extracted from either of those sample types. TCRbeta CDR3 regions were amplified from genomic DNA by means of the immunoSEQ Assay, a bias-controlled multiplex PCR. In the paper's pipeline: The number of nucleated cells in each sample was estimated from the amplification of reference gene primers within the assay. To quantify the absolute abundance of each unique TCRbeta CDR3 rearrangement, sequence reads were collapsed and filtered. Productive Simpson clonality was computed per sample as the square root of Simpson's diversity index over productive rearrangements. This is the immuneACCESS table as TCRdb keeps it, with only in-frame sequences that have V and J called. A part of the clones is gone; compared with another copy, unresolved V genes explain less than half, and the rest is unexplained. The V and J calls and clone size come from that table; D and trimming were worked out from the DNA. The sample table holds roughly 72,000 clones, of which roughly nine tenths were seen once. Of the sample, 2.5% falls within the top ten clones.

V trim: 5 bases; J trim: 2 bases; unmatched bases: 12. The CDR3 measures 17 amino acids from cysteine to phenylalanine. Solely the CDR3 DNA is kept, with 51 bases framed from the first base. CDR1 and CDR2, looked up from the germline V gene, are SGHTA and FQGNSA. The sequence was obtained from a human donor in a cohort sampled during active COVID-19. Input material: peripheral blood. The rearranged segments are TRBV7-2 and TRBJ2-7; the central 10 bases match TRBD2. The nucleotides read TGTGCCAGCAGCCCCAACTCGGTAGCGGGGGGTACCTACGAGCAGTACTTC. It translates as CASSPNSVAGGTYEQYF.